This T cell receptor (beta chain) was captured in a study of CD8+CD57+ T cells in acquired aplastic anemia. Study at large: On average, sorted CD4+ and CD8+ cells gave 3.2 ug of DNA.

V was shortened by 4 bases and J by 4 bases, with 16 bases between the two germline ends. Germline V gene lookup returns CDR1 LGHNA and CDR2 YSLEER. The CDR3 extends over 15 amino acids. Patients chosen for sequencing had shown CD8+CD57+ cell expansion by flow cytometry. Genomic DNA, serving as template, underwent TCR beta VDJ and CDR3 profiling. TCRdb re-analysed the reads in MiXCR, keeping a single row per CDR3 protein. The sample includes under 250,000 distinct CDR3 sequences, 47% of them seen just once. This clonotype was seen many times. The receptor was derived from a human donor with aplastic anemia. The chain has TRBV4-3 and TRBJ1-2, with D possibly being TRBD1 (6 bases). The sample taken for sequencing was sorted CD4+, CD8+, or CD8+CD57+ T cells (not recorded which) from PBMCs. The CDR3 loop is CASSLDRSAGYGYTF. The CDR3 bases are TGCGCCAGCAGCCTCGACAGGAGTGCGGGCTATGGCTACACCTTC.